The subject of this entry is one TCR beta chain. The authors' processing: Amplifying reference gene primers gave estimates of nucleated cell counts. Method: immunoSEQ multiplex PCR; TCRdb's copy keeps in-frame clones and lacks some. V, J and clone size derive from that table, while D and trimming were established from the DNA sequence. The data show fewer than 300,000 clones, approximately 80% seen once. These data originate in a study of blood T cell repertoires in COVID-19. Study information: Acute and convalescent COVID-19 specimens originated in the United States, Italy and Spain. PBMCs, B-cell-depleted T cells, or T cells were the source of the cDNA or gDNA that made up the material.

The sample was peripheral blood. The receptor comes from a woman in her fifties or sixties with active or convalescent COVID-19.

CDR3 sequence: CASSFTGTGDGQPQHF. CDR3 in DNA: TGTGCCAGTAGCTTTACCGGGACAGGGGACGGTCAGCCCCAGCATTTT. The J gene is TRBJ1-5, the V gene TRBV19, with 10 positions matching TRBD1. Germline CDR1 and CDR2: LNHDA and SQIVND (reference sequence). The CDR3 has 16 residues. The V and J ends lost 6 bases and 6 bases, in that order; junction bases with no gene match: 11.